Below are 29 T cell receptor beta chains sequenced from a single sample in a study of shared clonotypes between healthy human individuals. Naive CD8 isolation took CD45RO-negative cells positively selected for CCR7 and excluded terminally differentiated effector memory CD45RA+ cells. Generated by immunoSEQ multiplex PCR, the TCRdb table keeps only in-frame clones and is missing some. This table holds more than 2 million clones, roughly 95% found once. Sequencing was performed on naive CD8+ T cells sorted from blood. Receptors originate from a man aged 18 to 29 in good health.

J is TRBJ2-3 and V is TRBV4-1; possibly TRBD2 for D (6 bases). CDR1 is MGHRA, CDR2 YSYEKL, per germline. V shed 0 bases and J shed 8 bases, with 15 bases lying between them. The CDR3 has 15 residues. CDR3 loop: CASSQDPGRAGTQYF. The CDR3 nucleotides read TGCGCCAGCAGCCAAGATCCCGGAAGAGCGGGTACGCAGTATTTT.

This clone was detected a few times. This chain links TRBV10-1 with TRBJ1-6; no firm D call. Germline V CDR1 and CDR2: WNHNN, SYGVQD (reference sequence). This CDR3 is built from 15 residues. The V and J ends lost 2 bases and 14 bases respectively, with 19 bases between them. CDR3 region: CASSERLQVPFSLHF. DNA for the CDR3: TGCGCCAGCAGTGAGAGGCTTCAGGTCCCATTTTCCCTCCACTTT.

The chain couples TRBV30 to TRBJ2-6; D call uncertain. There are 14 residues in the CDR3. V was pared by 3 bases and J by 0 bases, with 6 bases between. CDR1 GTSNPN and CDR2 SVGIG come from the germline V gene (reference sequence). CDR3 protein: CAWSLDSGANVLTF. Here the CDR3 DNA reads TGTGCCTGGAGCTTAGACTCTGGGGCCAACGTCCTGACTTTC. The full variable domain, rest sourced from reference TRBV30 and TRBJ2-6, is SQTIHQWPATLVQPVGSPLSLECTVEGTSNPNLYWYRQAAGRGLQLLFYSVGIGQISSEVPQNLSASRPQDRQFILSSKKLLLSDSGFYLCAWSLDSGANVLTFGAGSRLTVL.

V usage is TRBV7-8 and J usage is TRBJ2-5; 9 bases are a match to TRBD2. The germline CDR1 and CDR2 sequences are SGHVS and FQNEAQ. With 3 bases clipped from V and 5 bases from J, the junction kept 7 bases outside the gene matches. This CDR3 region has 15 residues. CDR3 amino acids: CASSFESGGKETQYF. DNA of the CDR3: TGTGCCAGCAGCTTTGAAAGCGGGGGGAAGGAGACCCAGTACTTC. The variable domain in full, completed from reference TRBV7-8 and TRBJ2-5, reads GAGVSQSPRYKVAKRGQDVALRCDPISGHVSLFWYQQALGQGPEFLTYFQNEAQLDKSGLPSDRFFAERPEGSVSTLKIQRTQQEDSAVYLCASSFESGGKETQYFGPGTRLLVL.

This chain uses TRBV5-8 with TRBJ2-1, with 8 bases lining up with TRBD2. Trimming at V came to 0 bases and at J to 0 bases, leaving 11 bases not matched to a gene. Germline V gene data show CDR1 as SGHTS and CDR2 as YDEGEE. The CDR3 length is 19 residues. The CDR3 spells CASSLAGLGGIGSYNEQFF. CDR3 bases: TGTGCCAGCAGCTTGGCGGGACTAGGGGGAATTGGCTCCTACAATGAGCAGTTCTTC.

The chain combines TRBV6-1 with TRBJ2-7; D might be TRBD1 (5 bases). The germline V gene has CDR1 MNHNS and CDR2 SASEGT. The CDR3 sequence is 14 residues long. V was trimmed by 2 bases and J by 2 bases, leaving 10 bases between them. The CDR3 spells CASSERARAYEQYF. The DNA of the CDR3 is TGTGCCAGCAGTGAAAGGGCCAGGGCCTACGAGCAGTACTTC.

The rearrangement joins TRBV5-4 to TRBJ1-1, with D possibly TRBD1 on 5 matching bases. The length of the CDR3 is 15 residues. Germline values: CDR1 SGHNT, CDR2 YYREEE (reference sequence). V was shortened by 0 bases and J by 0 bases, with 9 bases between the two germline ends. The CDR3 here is CASSLEQALNTEAFF. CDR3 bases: TGTGCCAGCAGCTTGGAACAGGCTCTGAACACTGAAGCTTTCTTT.

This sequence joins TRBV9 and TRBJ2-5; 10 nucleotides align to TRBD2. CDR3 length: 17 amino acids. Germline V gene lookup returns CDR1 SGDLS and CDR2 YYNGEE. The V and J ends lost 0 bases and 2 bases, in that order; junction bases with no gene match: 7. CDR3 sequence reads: CASSVAPSGGLQETQYF. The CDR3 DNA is TGTGCCAGCAGCGTAGCCCCTAGCGGGGGATTGCAAGAGACCCAGTACTTC. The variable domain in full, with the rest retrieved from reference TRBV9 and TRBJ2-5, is DSGVTQTPKHLITATGQRVTLRCSPRSGDLSVYWYQQSLDQGLQFLIQYYNGEERAKGNILERFSAQQFPDLHSELNLSSLELGDSALYFCASSVAPSGGLQETQYFGPGTRLLVL.

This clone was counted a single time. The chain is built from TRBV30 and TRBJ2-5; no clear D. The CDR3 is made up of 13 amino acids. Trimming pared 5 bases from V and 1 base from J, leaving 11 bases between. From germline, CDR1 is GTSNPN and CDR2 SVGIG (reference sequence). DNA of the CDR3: TGTGCCTGGGACGACAAGATCCAAGAGACCCAGTACTTC. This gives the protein CAWDDKIQETQYF.

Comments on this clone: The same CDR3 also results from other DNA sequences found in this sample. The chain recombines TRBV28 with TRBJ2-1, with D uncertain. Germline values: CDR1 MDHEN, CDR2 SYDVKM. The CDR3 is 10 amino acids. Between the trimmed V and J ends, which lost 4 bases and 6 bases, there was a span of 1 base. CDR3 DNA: TGTGCCAGCAGTTCCAATGAGCAGTTCTTC. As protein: CASSSNEQFF. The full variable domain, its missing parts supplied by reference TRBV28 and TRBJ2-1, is DVKVTQSSRYLVKRTGEKVFLECVQDMDHENMFWYRQDPGLGLRLIYFSYDVKMKEKGDIPEGYSVSREKKERFSLILESASTNQTSMYLCASSSNEQFFGPGTRLTVL.

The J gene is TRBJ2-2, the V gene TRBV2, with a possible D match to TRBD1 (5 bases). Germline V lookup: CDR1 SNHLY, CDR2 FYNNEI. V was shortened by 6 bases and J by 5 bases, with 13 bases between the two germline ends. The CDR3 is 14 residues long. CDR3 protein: CASRGRDGTGELFF. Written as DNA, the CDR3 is TGTGCCAGCAGAGGCAGGGATGGAACCGGGGAGCTGTTTTTT.

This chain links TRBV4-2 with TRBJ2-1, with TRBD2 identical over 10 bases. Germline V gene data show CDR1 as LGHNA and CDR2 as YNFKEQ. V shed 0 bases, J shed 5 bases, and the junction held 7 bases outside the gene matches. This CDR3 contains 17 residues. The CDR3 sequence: CASSQDLSLAGDNEQFF. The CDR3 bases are TGTGCCAGCAGCCAAGACTTGTCGCTAGCGGGGGACAATGAGCAGTTCTTC.

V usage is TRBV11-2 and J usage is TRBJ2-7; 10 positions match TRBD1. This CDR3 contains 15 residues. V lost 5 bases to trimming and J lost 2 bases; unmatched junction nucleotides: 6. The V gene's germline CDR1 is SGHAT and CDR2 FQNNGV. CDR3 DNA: TGTGCCAGCAGCCCAGGGACAGGGGCCACCTACGAGCAGTACTTC. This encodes CASSPGTGATYEQYF. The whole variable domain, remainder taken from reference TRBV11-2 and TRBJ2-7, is EAGVAQSPRYKIIEKRQSVAFWCNPISGHATLYWYQQILGQGPKLLIQFQNNGVVDDSQLPKDRFSAERLKGVDSTLKIQPAKLEDSAVYLCASSPGTGATYEQYFGPGTRLTVT.

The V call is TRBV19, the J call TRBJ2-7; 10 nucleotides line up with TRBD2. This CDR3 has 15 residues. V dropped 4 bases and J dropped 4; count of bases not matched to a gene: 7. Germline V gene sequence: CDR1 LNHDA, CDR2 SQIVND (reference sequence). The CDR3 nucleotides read TGTGCCAGTAGTAGCGGGACTAGCGAGGCTTACGAGCAGTACTTC. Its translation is CASSSGTSEAYEQYF.

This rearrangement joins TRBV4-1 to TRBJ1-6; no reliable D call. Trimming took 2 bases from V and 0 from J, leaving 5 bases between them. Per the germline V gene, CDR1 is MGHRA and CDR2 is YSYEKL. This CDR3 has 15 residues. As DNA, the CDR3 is TGCGCCAGCAGCCAACAGAGCTCCTATAATTCACCCCTCCACTTT. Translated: CASSQQSSYNSPLHF.

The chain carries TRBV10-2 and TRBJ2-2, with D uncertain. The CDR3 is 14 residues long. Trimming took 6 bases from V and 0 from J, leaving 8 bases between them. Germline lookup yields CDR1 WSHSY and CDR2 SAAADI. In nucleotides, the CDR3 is TGCGCCAGCAGAGACTGGGCGAACACCGGGGAGCTGTTTTTT. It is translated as CASRDWANTGELFF.

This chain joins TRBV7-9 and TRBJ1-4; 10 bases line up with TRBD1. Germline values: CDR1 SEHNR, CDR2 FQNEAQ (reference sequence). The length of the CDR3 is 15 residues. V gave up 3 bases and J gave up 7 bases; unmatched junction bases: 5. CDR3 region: CASSFGTGEGEKLFF. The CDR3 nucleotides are TGTGCCAGCAGCTTCGGGACAGGGGAGGGTGAAAAACTGTTTTTT.

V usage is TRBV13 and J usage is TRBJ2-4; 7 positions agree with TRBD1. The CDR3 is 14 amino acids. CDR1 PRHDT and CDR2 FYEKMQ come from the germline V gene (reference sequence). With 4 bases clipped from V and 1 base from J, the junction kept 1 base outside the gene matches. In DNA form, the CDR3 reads TGTGCCAGCAGCTCAGGGGGTGCCAAAAACATTCAGTACTTC. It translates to CASSSGGAKNIQYF.

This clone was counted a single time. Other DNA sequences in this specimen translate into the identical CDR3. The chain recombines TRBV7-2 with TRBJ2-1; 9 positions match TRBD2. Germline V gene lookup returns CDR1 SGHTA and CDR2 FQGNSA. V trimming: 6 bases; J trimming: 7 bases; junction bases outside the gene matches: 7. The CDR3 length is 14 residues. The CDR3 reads CASSSLAGYNEQFF. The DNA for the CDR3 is TGTGCCAGCAGTAGTCTAGCGGGATATAATGAGCAGTTCTTC. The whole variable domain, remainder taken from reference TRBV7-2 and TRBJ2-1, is GAGVSQSPSNKVTEKGKDVELRCDPISGHTALYWYRQSLGQGLEFLIYFQGNSAPDKSGLPSDRFSAERTGGSVSTLTIQRTQQEDSAVYLCASSSLAGYNEQFFGPGTRLTVL.

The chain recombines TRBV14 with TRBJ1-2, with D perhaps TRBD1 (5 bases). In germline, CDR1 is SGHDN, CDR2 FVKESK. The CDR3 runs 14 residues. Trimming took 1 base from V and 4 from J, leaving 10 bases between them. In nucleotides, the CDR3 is TGTGCCAGCAGCCAAGCGGGGGGAGGCTATGGCTACACCTTC. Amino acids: CASSQAGGGYGYTF.

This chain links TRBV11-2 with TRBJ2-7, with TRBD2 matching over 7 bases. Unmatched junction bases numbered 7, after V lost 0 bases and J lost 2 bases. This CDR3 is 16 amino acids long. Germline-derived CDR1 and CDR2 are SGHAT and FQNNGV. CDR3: CASSLDPSGGTYEQYF. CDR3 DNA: TGTGCCAGCAGCTTAGATCCTAGCGGAGGGACCTACGAGCAGTACTTC.

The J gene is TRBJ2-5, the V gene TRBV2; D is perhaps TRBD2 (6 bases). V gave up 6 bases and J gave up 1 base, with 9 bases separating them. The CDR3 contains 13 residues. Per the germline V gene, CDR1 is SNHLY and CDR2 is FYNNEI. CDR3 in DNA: TGTGCCAGCAGACCCGGGAGCCAAGAGACCCAGTACTTC. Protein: CASRPGSQETQYF.

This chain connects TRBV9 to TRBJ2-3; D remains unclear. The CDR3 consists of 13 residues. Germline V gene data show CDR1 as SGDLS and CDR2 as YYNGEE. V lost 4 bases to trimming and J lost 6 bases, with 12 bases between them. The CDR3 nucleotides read TGTGCCAGCAGCCCTACATTCAGTGATACGCAGTATTTT. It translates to CASSPTFSDTQYF.

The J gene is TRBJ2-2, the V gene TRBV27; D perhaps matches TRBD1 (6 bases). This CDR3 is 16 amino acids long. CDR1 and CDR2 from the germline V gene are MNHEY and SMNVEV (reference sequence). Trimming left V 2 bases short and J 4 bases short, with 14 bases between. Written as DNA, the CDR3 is TGTGCCAGCAGTTTAGGATCAGGGGTTGGCACCGGGGAGCTGTTTTTT. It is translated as CASSLGSGVGTGELFF.

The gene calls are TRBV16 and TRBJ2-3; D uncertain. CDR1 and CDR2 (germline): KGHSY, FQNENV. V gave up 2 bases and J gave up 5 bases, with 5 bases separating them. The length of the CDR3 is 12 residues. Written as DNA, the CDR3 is TGTGCCAGCAGCCAACTACGAGATACGCAGTATTTT. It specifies CASSQLRDTQYF.

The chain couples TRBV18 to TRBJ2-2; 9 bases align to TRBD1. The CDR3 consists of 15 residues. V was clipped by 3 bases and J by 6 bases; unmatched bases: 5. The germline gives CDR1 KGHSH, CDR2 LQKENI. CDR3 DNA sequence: TGTGCCAGCTCACCGGGACAGGGATTGCCCGGGGAGCTGTTTTTT. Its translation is CASSPGQGLPGELFF.

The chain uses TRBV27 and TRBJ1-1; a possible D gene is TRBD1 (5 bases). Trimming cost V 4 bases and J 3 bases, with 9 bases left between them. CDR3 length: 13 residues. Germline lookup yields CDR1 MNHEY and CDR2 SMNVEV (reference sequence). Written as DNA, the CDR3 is TGTGCCAGCAGTTCAGGGTTGGACACTGAAGCTTTCTTT. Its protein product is CASSSGLDTEAFF.

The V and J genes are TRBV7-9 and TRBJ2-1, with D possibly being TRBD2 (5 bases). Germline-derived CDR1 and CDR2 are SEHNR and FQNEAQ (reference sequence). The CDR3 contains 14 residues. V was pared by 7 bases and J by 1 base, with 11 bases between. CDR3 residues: CASIPRASYNEQFF. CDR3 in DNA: TGTGCCAGCATCCCGAGGGCTTCCTACAATGAGCAGTTCTTC.

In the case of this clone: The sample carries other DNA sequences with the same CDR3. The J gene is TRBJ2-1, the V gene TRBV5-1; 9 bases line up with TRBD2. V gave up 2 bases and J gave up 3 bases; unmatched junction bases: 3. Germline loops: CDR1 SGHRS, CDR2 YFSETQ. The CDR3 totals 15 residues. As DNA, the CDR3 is TGCGCCAGCAGCTTAGCGGGGGGACTCTACAATGAGCAGTTCTTC. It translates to CASSLAGGLYNEQFF.